This TCR beta chain was obtained from a study of T cells after yellow fever vaccination. Only a few counts were recorded for this clonotype. TCR cDNA, made by 5'RACE template switching, carried an added universal primer site and UMIs. TCRdb passed the 5' RACE reads through MiXCR, listing each CDR3 protein once. The sample yields roughly 350,000 distinct CDR3 sequences, over 3.5% seen once. The CDR3 has 14 residues. Trimming pared 7 bases from V and 1 base from J, leaving 13 bases between. Germline V gives CDR1 MNHEY, CDR2 SVGEGT. The genes are TRBV6-2 or TRBV6-3 and TRBJ1-1; D may be TRBD1 (5 bases). Sequencing used PBMCs, obtained 5 days after the yellow fever booster vaccination. The TCR sequence derives from a young man who received the YFV17D yellow fever vaccine. This CDR3 reads CASTHRDRNTEAFF. The CDR3 DNA sequence: TGTGCCAGCACCCACCGGGACCGGAACACTGAAGCTTTCTTT.